These T cell receptor beta chains were read from a single sample in a study of OX40 agonist ivuxolimab in advanced cancers. Profiling relied on immunoSEQ multiplex PCR, and the TCRdb table lists in-frame clones only, not all of them. Found here are tens of thousands of clones, 92% of them singletons; the top ten hold approximately 16%. Specimen: CD4+ or CD8+ T cells sorted from blood, collected in a trial of the OX40 agonist ivuxolimab. The source is an adult with an advanced solid tumor such as melanoma, head and neck, liver or kidney cancer. Each CDR3 is given without its conserved first and last residue. The order of the fields is V gene, J gene, CDR3 protein.

V gene: TRBV25-1; J gene: TRBJ2-1; CDR3 protein: ASSESYEQF
V gene: TRBV27; J gene: TRBJ2-7; CDR3 protein: ASSSLYGDGISYEQY
V gene: TRBV11-2; J gene: TRBJ2-7; CDR3 protein: ASSTGMPTYEQY
V gene: TRBV13; J gene: TRBJ1-1; CDR3 protein: ASSFGQGAF
V gene: TRBV28; J gene: TRBJ2-1; CDR3 protein: ASSLSYEQF
V gene: TRBV7-9; J gene: TRBJ2-1; CDR3 protein: ASSGGPRDEQF
V gene: TRBV10-3; J gene: TRBJ1-2; CDR3 protein: AISDDIGGYT
V gene: TRBV27; J gene: TRBJ2-5; CDR3 protein: ASSLSPGQGETQY
V gene: TRBV5-4; J gene: TRBJ2-1; CDR3 protein: ASRGGLAGMYEQF
V gene: TRBV9; J gene: TRBJ2-7; CDR3 protein: ASSADASYEQY
V gene: TRBV29-1; J gene: TRBJ2-7; CDR3 protein: SVGAGVSYEQY
V gene: TRBV11-2; J gene: TRBJ2-7; CDR3 protein: AWGQGAPYEQY
V gene: TRBV9; J gene: TRBJ2-1; CDR3 protein: ASSVAVAGGSYNEQF
V gene: TRBV4-1; J gene: TRBJ1-5; CDR3 protein: ASSQGDQPQH
V gene: TRBV6-5; J gene: TRBJ1-5; CDR3 protein: ASSETGATEPQH
V gene: TRBV14; J gene: TRBJ2-4; CDR3 protein: ASSQGLAGSLTKNIQY
V gene: TRBV6-4; J gene: TRBJ2-1; CDR3 protein: ASSTGTSAVNEQF
V gene: TRBV27; J gene: TRBJ1-3; CDR3 protein: ASSRTGGSGNTIY
V gene: TRBV9; J gene: TRBJ1-2; CDR3 protein: ASSVGGGNYGYT
V gene: TRBV9; J gene: TRBJ1-2; CDR3 protein: ASSSHGGAYGYT
V gene: TRBV7-6; J gene: TRBJ2-1; CDR3 protein: ASSHNREAEQF
V gene: TRBV2; J gene: TRBJ2-1; CDR3 protein: ASDIKEAGNEQF
V gene: TRBV9; J gene: TRBJ2-4; CDR3 protein: ASSPRGGGGDIQY
V gene: TRBV13; J gene: TRBJ2-1; CDR3 protein: ASSLSSPGTGTDEQF
V gene: TRBV10-1; J gene: TRBJ2-1; CDR3 protein: AILSGRESYNEQF
V gene: TRBV18; J gene: TRBJ2-1; CDR3 protein: ASSYSRGYNEQF
V gene: TRBV5-5; J gene: TRBJ2-7; CDR3 protein: ASHAQGYEQY
V gene: TRBV10-2; J gene: TRBJ2-7; CDR3 protein: ASAAGISYEQY
V gene: TRBV10-2; J gene: TRBJ2-7; CDR3 protein: ASTEDSALSYEQY
V gene: TRBV2; J gene: TRBJ1-2; CDR3 protein: ASGEGIDGYT
V gene: TRBV7-9; J gene: TRBJ2-7; CDR3 protein: ASTSDRSYEQY
V gene: TRBV10-3; J gene: TRBJ2-5; CDR3 protein: AIRNVGLQETQY
V gene: TRBV28; J gene: TRBJ1-6; CDR3 protein: ASSDPGSYNSPLH
V gene: TRBV10-1; J gene: TRBJ2-3; CDR3 protein: ASSESVRSSTDTQY
V gene: TRBV29-1; J gene: TRBJ2-7; CDR3 protein: SVEYVGNTPYEQY
V gene: TRBV7-6; J gene: TRBJ2-1; CDR3 protein: ASSLLAGGDEQF
V gene: TRBV4-1; J gene: TRBJ2-2; CDR3 protein: ASTTGSGELF
V gene: TRBV9; J gene: TRBJ2-1; CDR3 protein: ASGSSGNTYNEQF
V gene: TRBV7-9; J gene: TRBJ2-5; CDR3 protein: AGSPISEGTQY
V gene: TRBV5-4; J gene: TRBJ1-3; CDR3 protein: ASSLQGFPGNTIY
V gene: TRBV9; J gene: TRBJ2-1; CDR3 protein: ASSPTRLAGVYGQF
V gene: TRBV9; J gene: TRBJ2-1; CDR3 protein: ASSESGSPSNEQF
V gene: TRBV6-6; J gene: TRBJ2-1; CDR3 protein: ASGSAYNEQF
V gene: TRBV7-2; J gene: TRBJ2-5; CDR3 protein: ASSLSGRRETQY
V gene: TRBV4-2; J gene: TRBJ2-4; CDR3 protein: ASSPGLVNIQY
V gene: TRBV10-3; J gene: TRBJ1-2; CDR3 protein: AISESRGGNYGYT
V gene: TRBV7-9; J gene: TRBJ2-1; CDR3 protein: ASSRVGRGNEQF
V gene: TRBV29-1; J gene: TRBJ2-7; CDR3 protein: SVVGEGTYEQY
V gene: TRBV29-1; J gene: TRBJ2-3; CDR3 protein: SVTPGDTQY
V gene: TRBV27; J gene: TRBJ1-1; CDR3 protein: ASSTGVWDTEAF
V gene: TRBV6-6; J gene: TRBJ1-3; CDR3 protein: ASSYDPGSGNTIY
V gene: TRBV5-1; J gene: TRBJ2-3; CDR3 protein: ASSLGGSGITDTQY
V gene: TRBV4-1; J gene: TRBJ1-4; CDR3 protein: ASSQDPSYSNEKLF
V gene: TRBV4-1; J gene: TRBJ2-1; CDR3 protein: ASSQDRAYEQF
V gene: TRBV7-3; J gene: TRBJ2-7; CDR3 protein: ASSYEQY